A selection of T cell receptor beta chains follows, all from one sample in a study of Ad26.COV2.S vaccination and SARS-CoV-2 variants. Some clones are missing from TCRdb's copy, which holds only in-frame ones; the method was immunoSEQ multiplex PCR. The table has 440,000 or so clones, less than 95% seen once; the top ten hold around 4.5%. The source material was peripheral blood, sampled in a trial of Ad26.COV2.S vaccine versus placebo. Receptors originate from a person between 18 and 65 years old who received the Ad26.COV2.S COVID-19 vaccine or a placebo. CDR3s leave out the opening cysteine and the closing phenylalanine or tryptophan. A D gene is named only where the DNA matches it firmly.

cdr3_aa j_call v_call d_call
ASGSGRGYEQY TRBJ2-7 TRBV9 TRBD2
ATSYLSEQY TRBJ2-7 TRBV19 -
ASSLTDRYEQY TRBJ2-7 TRBV11-2 -
ASTRQGVGNQPQH TRBJ1-5 TRBV28 TRBD1
ASSASGYEQY TRBJ2-7 TRBV2 TRBD2
ASSLVVANTEAF TRBJ1-1 TRBV7-9 -
ASRWTDSYNEQF TRBJ2-1 TRBV2 -
ASSVEGWGERETQY TRBJ2-5 TRBV9 -
AWSADANYGYT TRBJ1-2 TRBV30 -
ASSSVQRVYEQY TRBJ2-7 TRBV28 -
ASSLGGARNQPQH TRBJ1-5 TRBV28 -
ASSQSSGYTGELF TRBJ2-2 TRBV16 -
ASSLQVKNTGELF TRBJ2-2 TRBV5-6 -
ASSFGSSPVLT TRBJ2-6 TRBV12-3/TRBV12-4 -
AISRNSGLAF TRBJ1-1 TRBV10-3 -
ASSANTYPNTEAF TRBJ1-1 TRBV7-8 -
ASSQDRGGDQPQH TRBJ1-5 TRBV4-3 -
ASSAKAEQF TRBJ2-1 TRBV18 -
ASSLAGQYTEAF TRBJ1-1 TRBV28 -
ASRVGLAGAYEQY TRBJ2-7 TRBV28 TRBD2
SVGSGLWGEQY TRBJ2-7 TRBV29-1 -
SVSGTGTSGSYEQY TRBJ2-7 TRBV29-1 TRBD2
SVDGGGNTEAF TRBJ1-1 TRBV29-1 -
ASSETVWGETQY TRBJ2-5 TRBV2 -
ASSFPAGGPRDNEQF TRBJ2-1 TRBV7-8 TRBD2
SARGLAGYNEQF TRBJ2-1 TRBV29-1 TRBD2
AITQKESEKLF TRBJ1-4 TRBV10-3 -
ASSFGLKETQY TRBJ2-5 TRBV11-1 -
SVVTMMNTEAF TRBJ1-1 TRBV29-1 -
ASSVSEQY TRBJ2-7 TRBV2 -
ASKDRRNEKLF TRBJ1-4 TRBV2 -
AISDDQGATGELF TRBJ2-2 TRBV10-3 TRBD1
ASSQWDSSYEQY TRBJ2-7 TRBV6-5 TRBD1
ASRMTVNTEAF TRBJ1-1 TRBV19 -
ASRSAGTGAYEQY TRBJ2-7 TRBV28 TRBD1
ATSDSTGTYGYT TRBJ1-2 TRBV24-1 -
ASSLRGLAGGPTSETQY TRBJ2-5 TRBV11-2 TRBD2
ASNSFGGSQADTQY TRBJ2-3 TRBV19 -
ASSLGLAGVGETQY TRBJ2-5 TRBV7-2 TRBD2
ASRGGTYEQY TRBJ2-7 TRBV28 TRBD2
ASSQEEKANYGYT TRBJ1-2 TRBV4-3 -
ASSFGNQPQH TRBJ1-5 TRBV5-5 -
ASSWGGWETQY TRBJ2-5 TRBV19 -
ASSLAQTGVGYGYT TRBJ1-2 TRBV5-4 TRBD1
ASSVYGEETQY TRBJ2-5 TRBV9 -
AINPGTSPLSTDTQY TRBJ2-3 TRBV10-3 TRBD2